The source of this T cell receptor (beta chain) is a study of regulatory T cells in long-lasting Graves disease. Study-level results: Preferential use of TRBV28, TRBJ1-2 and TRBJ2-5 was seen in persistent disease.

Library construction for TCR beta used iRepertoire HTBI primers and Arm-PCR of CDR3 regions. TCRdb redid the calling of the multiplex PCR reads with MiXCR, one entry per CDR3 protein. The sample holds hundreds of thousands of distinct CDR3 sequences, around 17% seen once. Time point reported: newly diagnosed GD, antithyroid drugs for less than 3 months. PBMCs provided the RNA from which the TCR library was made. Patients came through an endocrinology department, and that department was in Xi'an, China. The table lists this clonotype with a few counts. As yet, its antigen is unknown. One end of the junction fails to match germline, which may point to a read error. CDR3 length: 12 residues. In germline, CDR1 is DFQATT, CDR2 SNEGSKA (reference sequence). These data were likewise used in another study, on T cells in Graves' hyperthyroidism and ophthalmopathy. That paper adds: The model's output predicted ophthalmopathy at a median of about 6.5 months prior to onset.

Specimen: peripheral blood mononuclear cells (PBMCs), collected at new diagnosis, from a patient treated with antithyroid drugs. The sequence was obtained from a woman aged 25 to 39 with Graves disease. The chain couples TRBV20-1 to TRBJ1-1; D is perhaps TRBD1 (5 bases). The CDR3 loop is CSARRQGYEASF. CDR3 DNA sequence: TGCAGTGCTAGGCGCCAGGGCTACGAAGCTTCCTTT.